Reported below is one T cell receptor beta chain. The germline V and J ends were trimmed by 0 bases and 7 bases, with 13 bases remaining between them. The CDR3 is made up of 15 amino acids. Germline CDR1 and CDR2: LNHNV and YYDKDF (reference sequence). In the authors' methods: Estimated nucleated cell counts came from reference gene primer amplification. Method: immunoSEQ multiplex PCR; TCRdb's copy keeps in-frame clones and lacks some. V, J and clone size were drawn from that table, and D and trimming were deduced from the DNA. The sample includes over 300,000 clones, more than 75% of them seen just once. The data derive from a study of blood T cell repertoires in COVID-19. Study-level information: The United States, Italy and Spain were the sources of the acute and convalescent COVID-19 samples. T cells, B-cell-depleted T cells, or PBMCs provided the cDNA or gDNA that served as material.

V gene TRBV15 combines with J gene TRBJ2-1; tentatively, D is TRBD2 (6 bases). Sequenced sample: peripheral blood. The receptor was isolated from a woman aged 50 to 60 with acute or convalescent COVID-19. The CDR3 sequence is CATSREGGGANEQFF. The CDR3 nucleotides are TGTGCCACCAGCAGAGAGGGGGGAGGAGCTAATGAGCAGTTCTTC.